The present T cell receptor beta chain was sequenced within a study of blood T cell repertoires in COVID-19. Trimming cost V 5 bases and J 7 bases, with 15 bases left between them. The V gene's germline CDR1 is SGHAT and CDR2 FQDESV (reference sequence). This CDR3 spans 13 amino acids. Study processing details: For nucleated cells, counts were estimated from reference gene primer amplification. Profiled with immunoSEQ multiplex PCR; TCRdb holds only in-frame clones, not every one. V, J and clone size were drawn from that table, and D and trimming were deduced from the DNA. This sample has approximately 200,000 clones; approximately 81% occur once, and the top ten carry approximately 5.1%.

The chain links TRBV11-1 to TRBJ2-7; a possible D gene is TRBD1 (5 bases). This TCR came from a woman in her fifties or sixties who had recovered from COVID-19. Sequences were obtained from peripheral blood. CDR3 in amino acids: CASSPRSGREQYF. The CDR3 coding sequence is TGTGCCAGCAGCCCCCGATCAGGGCGGGAGCAGTACTTC.